Listed here are 3 T cell receptor beta chains from one sample, sequenced in a study of beta chain features in type 1 diabetes. Study outcomes and limitations: Within each of all four CD4+ subsets, Type 1 diabetes patients had TCRB CDR3s that were moderately but significantly shorter.

Antigens of these TCRs are unknown. TCRB transcripts that were expressed got sequenced, as all of the isolated RNA had been reverse transcribed. The repertoire was sequenced with immunoSEQ multiplex PCR; TCRdb's copy has only in-frame clones and lacks some. The data contain approximately 730,000 clones, roughly 12% of them singletons. Sequencing was carried out using naive CD4+ T cells from blood. Receptor source: a man aged 18 to 35 with type 1 diabetes.

The chain recombines TRBV7-2 with TRBJ2-4; D unresolved. Deletions cut 5 bases from V and 9 bases from J, with 8 bases between. From germline, CDR1 is SGHTA and CDR2 FQGNSA. The CDR3 spans 11 residues. The CDR3 sequence: CASSRTGIQYF. CDR3 in DNA: TGTGCCAGCAGCCGGACGGGCATTCAGTACTTC. The complete variable domain, with remaining parts taken from reference TRBV7-2 and TRBJ2-4, reads GAGVSQSPSNKVTEKGKDVELRCDPISGHTALYWYRQSLGQGLEFLIYFQGNSAPDKSGLPSDRFSAERTGGSVSTLTIQRTQQEDSAVYLCASSRTGIQYFGAGTRLSVL.

The chain carries TRBV11-2 and TRBJ2-7; D gene unclear. In germline, CDR1 is SGHAT, CDR2 FQNNGV. This CDR3 has 11 amino acids. V gave up 1 base and J gave up 9 bases, with 7 bases separating them. CDR3 DNA: TGTGCCAGCAGCTTAGTCGGCCCGCAGTACTTC. Protein: CASSLVGPQYF.

Note on this clone: This same CDR3 is encoded by further DNA sequences in the sample. V usage is TRBV30 and J usage is TRBJ1-5, with unresolved D. This CDR3 region has 13 residues. The V gene's germline CDR1 is GTSNPN and CDR2 SVGIG (reference sequence). Deletions cut 2 bases from V and 0 bases from J, with 5 bases between. The CDR3 sequence: CAWSPDSNQPQHF. CDR3 nucleotide sequence: TGTGCCTGGAGTCCGGATAGCAATCAGCCCCAGCATTTT. Using reference TRBV30 and TRBJ1-5 for the parts outside the CDR3, the full variable domain is SQTIHQWPATLVQPVGSPLSLECTVEGTSNPNLYWYRQAAGRGLQLLFYSVGIGQISSEVPQNLSASRPQDRQFILSSKKLLLSDSGFYLCAWSPDSNQPQHFGDGTRLSIL.